This T cell receptor beta chain stems from a study of early T cells in non-severe SARS-CoV-2 infection. There are a few counts of this clonotype. Germline V gene lookup returns CDR1 SGHVS and CDR2 FQNEAQ. With V trimmed by 2 bases and J by 7 bases, 10 bases remained unmatched. CDR3 size: 17 residues. TCRdb reprocessed the 5' RACE reads via MiXCR and lists one record per CDR3 protein. The repertoire has tens of thousands of distinct CDR3 sequences, roughly a sixth of them found once; the top ten carry around 10%. The sample consisted of whole blood. The clonotype was recovered from an adult who was a healthcare worker with PCR-confirmed SARS-CoV-2 infection or an uninfected control (not recorded which). This chain connects TRBV7-8 to TRBJ2-7; 14 nucleotides align to TRBD2. The CDR3 loop reads CASSLLRGTSGSGEQYF. CDR3 bases: TGTGCCAGCAGCTTATTGAGGGGGACTAGCGGGAGCGGGGAGCAGTACTTC.